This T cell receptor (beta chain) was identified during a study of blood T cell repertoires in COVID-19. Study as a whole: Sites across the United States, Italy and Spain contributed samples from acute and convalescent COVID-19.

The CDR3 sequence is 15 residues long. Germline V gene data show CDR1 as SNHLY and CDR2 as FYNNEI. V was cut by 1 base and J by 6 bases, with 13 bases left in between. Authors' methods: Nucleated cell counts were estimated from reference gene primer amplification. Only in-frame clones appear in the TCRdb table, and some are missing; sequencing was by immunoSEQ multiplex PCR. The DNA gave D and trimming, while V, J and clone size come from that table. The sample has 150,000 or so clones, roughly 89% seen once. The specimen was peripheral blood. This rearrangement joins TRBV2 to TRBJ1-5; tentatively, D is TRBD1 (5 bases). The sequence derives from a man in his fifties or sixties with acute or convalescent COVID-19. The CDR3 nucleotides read TGTGCCAGCAGTGAAGGTGCCAGGGCCGGTCAGCCCCAGCATTTT. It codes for CASSEGARAGQPQHF.